This TCR beta chain is from a study of blood T cell repertoires in COVID-19. For the study at large: T cells, B-cell-depleted T cells, or PBMCs supplied cDNA or gDNA.

The V gene lost 6 bases and the J gene lost 0 bases, with 9 bases spanning the gap. CDR3 size: 13 residues. Germline CDR1 MDHEN, CDR2 SYDVKM. Per the authors' pipeline: Amplification from reference gene primers served as the basis for estimated nucleated cell counts. Sequencing was performed with immunoSEQ multiplex PCR; in TCRdb, only in-frame clones are kept and a portion is missing. V and J calls plus clone size are reproduced from that table; the DNA served to infer D and trimming. The sample lists approximately 250,000 clones; 65% to 90% were seen once. This chain uses TRBV28 with TRBJ2-7; D call uncertain. Sequencing was performed on peripheral blood. This clonotype originated in a woman in her fifties or sixties with acute or convalescent COVID-19. The CDR3 DNA reads as TGTGCCAGCAGCACCCCGAGCTCCTACGAGCAGTACTTC. The encoded protein is CASSTPSSYEQYF.